The sequence of this T cell receptor (beta chain) was determined in a study of beta chain features in type 1 diabetes. Overall study results and limits: A potential PCR bias toward shorter templates would be equal in patient and control samples. Patients' naive, central memory and Treg TCRB repertoires seemed closer to one another than those of healthy donors.

Germline V gene data show CDR1 as SGHVS and CDR2 as FNYEAQ. The CDR3 length is 17 residues. Trimming pared 5 bases from V and 0 bases from J, leaving 14 bases between. This clone was counted only a few times. Its target is unknown. Every bit of the isolated RNA underwent reverse transcription, so sequencing read expressed TCRB transcripts. Reads from naive, central memory and regulatory T cell samples averaged around 3.6 million. Some clones are missing from TCRdb's copy, which holds only in-frame ones; the method was immunoSEQ multiplex PCR. Of over 500,000 clones detected, 15% to 19% appear once; the ten largest clones hold about 0.087%.

The V call is TRBV7-6, the J call TRBJ1-6; possible D gene TRBD1, 5 bases. The source is a man younger than 35 in good health. Material: naive CD4+ T cells from blood. The CDR3 bases are TGTGCCAGCAGCGTCTGGGACGGAAGCTCCTATAATTCACCCCTCCACTTT. This gives the protein CASSVWDGSSYNSPLHF.